One and the same sample provided the 27 T cell receptor beta chains below, sequenced in a study of blood T cell repertoires in COVID-19. TCRdb's copy holds only in-frame clones and misses some; the assay was immunoSEQ multiplex PCR. The sample includes approximately 200,000 clones, 75% to 90% seen only once; the top ten take approximately 18%. Sequenced input: PBMCs or T cells enriched from blood (not recorded which). Receptors were obtained from a man aged 40-50 years who had recovered from COVID-19.

This clone showed up just a few times. This sequence joins TRBV2 and TRBJ1-2; a weak D match, TRBD1 (5 bases). The germline V gene has CDR1 SNHLY and CDR2 FYNNEI. V was trimmed by 5 bases and J by 2 bases, leaving 12 bases between them. The CDR3 is 14 residues long. The chain's CDR3 is CASSNRQLNYGYTF. The CDR3 DNA reads TGTGCCAGCAGTAACCGACAGCTCAACTATGGCTACACCTTC.

The J gene is TRBJ1-2, the V gene TRBV19; D uncertain. This CDR3 comprises 15 residues. Germline CDR1 reads LNHDA; CDR2 reads SQIVND (reference sequence). Trimming removed 4 bases at V and 8 bases at J, with 20 bases between. CDR3 in amino acids: CASSTREENNKGYTF. The CDR3 DNA sequence: TGTGCCAGTAGTACCCGGGAGGAAAATAATAAGGGCTACACCTTC.

The chain combines TRBV29-1 with TRBJ1-1; no firm D call. Trimming took 6 bases from V and 1 from J, leaving 12 bases between them. The CDR3 sequence is 13 residues long. The germline gives CDR1 SQVTM, CDR2 ANQGSEA. CDR3 bases: TGCAGCGTGGAGGACGGGAAGAACACTGAAGCTTTCTTT. Its protein product is CSVEDGKNTEAFF.

V and J are TRBV7-9 and TRBJ2-1, with D perhaps TRBD1 (5 bases). Trimming took 5 bases from V and 8 from J, leaving 10 bases between them. The length of the CDR3 is 12 residues. Germline V gene data show CDR1 as SEHNR and CDR2 as FQNEAQ (reference sequence). The CDR3 sequence: CASSIDRDEQFF. The CDR3 nucleotides read TGTGCCAGCAGCATAGACAGAGATGAGCAGTTCTTC.

This chain links TRBV6-2 or TRBV6-3 with TRBJ2-7; a weak D match, TRBD1 (6 bases). The CDR3 spans 16 residues. Germline V gives CDR1 MNHEY, CDR2 SVGEGT. V was trimmed by 1 base and J by 4 bases, leaving 17 bases between them. Here the CDR3 reads CASSYYLTGTRYEQYF. The CDR3 bases are TGTGCCAGCAGTTACTACTTGACCGGGACACGATACGAGCAGTACTTC.

The V and J genes are TRBV11-2 and TRBJ2-1; TRBD2 aligns across 14 bases. Germline V gives CDR1 SGHAT, CDR2 FQNNGV. The CDR3 has 16 residues. J lost 10 bases, V lost 0 bases, and 5 bases had no gene match. In DNA, the CDR3 is TGTGCCAGCAGCTTAGAGACTAGCGGGAGGGCCCTCGAGCAGTTCTTC. As protein: CASSLETSGRALEQFF.

This clone was detected only a few times. The chain couples TRBV7-8 to TRBJ2-1; 10 bases align to TRBD1. Germline-derived CDR1 and CDR2 are SGHVS and FQNEAQ. Trimming removed 0 bases from V and 6 bases from J; junction bases left unmatched: 5. This CDR3 has 16 residues. Here the CDR3 reads CASSLATGGASNEQFF. In DNA form, the CDR3 reads TGTGCCAGCAGCTTAGCGACAGGGGGCGCTTCCAATGAGCAGTTCTTC.

The rearrangement uses TRBV12-3 or TRBV12-4 and TRBJ2-5, with D perhaps TRBD2 (6 bases). This CDR3 comprises 13 residues. Trimming stripped 4 bases from V and 7 bases from J, with 13 bases between. The CDR3 nucleotides are TGTGCCAGCAGTTGGGAAGCGGGTGGGACCCAGTACTTC. Translated, it gives CASSWEAGGTQYF.

The chain uses TRBV24-1 and TRBJ2-1, with D perhaps TRBD1 (5 bases). Germline V gene sequence: CDR1 KGHDR, CDR2 SFDVKD. Trimming took 0 bases from V and 2 from J, leaving 10 bases between them. The CDR3 is made up of 16 amino acids. The DNA for the CDR3 is TGTGCCACCAGTGATTTGCCAGGGAAGGCCTACAATGAGCAGTTCTTC. Translated, it gives CATSDLPGKAYNEQFF.

CDR3 in DNA: TGTGCCAGCAGTTTAAAACAGGGGTACATTCAGTACTTC. It encodes CASSLKQGYIQYF. This chain joins TRBV28 and TRBJ2-4, with 7 bases lining up with TRBD1. The CDR3 runs 13 residues. V was pared by 2 bases and J by 8 bases, with 3 bases of the junction left unmatched. Germline CDR1 is MDHEN and CDR2 is SYDVKM.

The chain employs TRBV5-1 and TRBJ2-6, with a weak D call TRBD1 (5 bases). Trimming left V 1 base short and J 4 bases short, with 12 bases between. Germline-derived CDR1 and CDR2 are SGHRS and YFSETQ. This CDR3 region has 16 residues. The CDR3 is CASSLTGQSGANVLTF. The CDR3 nucleotides read TGCGCCAGCAGCTTGACTGGACAATCCGGGGCCAACGTCCTGACTTTC. The entire variable domain, with the rest obtained from reference TRBV5-1 and TRBJ2-6, is as follows: KAGVTQTPRYLIKTRGQQVTLSCSPISGHRSVSWYQQTPGQGLQFLFEYFSETQRNKGNFPGRFSGRQFSNSRSEMNVSTLELGDSALYLCASSLTGQSGANVLTFGAGSRLTVL.

The V call is TRBV30, the J call TRBJ2-1; 8 bases fit TRBD1. CDR3 size: 17 residues. In germline, CDR1 is GTSNPN, CDR2 SVGIG (reference sequence). Trimming took 3 bases from V and 0 from J; bases not matched to a gene: 10. The CDR3 sequence: CAWSFARTGSSYNEQFF. DNA of the CDR3: TGTGCCTGGAGCTTCGCGCGGACAGGGAGCTCCTACAATGAGCAGTTCTTC.

There are a few counts of this clone. The chain couples TRBV28 to TRBJ2-1; possibly TRBD1 for D (5 bases). The CDR3 is 12 residues long. CDR1 is MDHEN, CDR2 SYDVKM, per germline. Trimming took 5 bases from V and 9 from J, leaving 11 bases between them. CDR3 coding DNA: TGTGCCAGCAGTCAAAGGCAGGGTGAGCAGTTCTTC. Translating it yields CASSQRQGEQFF.

The J gene is TRBJ2-7, the V gene TRBV18; D is possibly TRBD1 (6 bases). Germline CDR1 reads KGHSH; CDR2 reads LQKENI. V shed 5 bases and J shed 10 bases, with 27 bases lying between them. The CDR3 has 16 residues. The CDR3 sequence: CASSEITGLGLAVQYF. In DNA, the CDR3 is TGTGCCAGCTCAGAAATCACAGGGCTGGGGTTGGCCGTCCAGTACTTC. Variable domain in full (rest from reference TRBV18 and TRBJ2-7): NAGVMQNPRHLVRRRGQEARLRCSPMKGHSHVYWYRQLPEEGLKFMVYLQKENIIDESGMPKERFSAEFPKEGPSILRIQQVVRGDSAAYFCASSEITGLGLAVQYFGPGTRLTVT.

The chain joins TRBV5-6 to TRBJ2-7; 12 positions match TRBD1. CDR3 length: 14 residues. CDR1 is SGHDT and CDR2 is YYEEEE in the germline V gene. With 5 bases clipped from V and 6 bases from J, the junction kept 6 bases outside the gene matches. CDR3 protein: CASRPGQGAAEQYF. The CDR3 DNA reads as TGTGCCAGCAGACCGGGACAGGGGGCGGCCGAGCAGTACTTC.

The chain uses TRBV19 and TRBJ2-7; 7 bases fit TRBD1. Per the germline V gene, CDR1 is LNHDA and CDR2 is SQIVND (reference sequence). The CDR3 length is 15 residues. V trimming: 4 bases; J trimming: 2 bases; junction bases outside the gene matches: 8. The CDR3 here is CASSKSGTVTYEQYF. CDR3 in DNA: TGTGCCAGTAGTAAATCCGGGACAGTAACCTACGAGCAGTACTTC.

This chain joins TRBV7-2 and TRBJ2-2; 9 bases line up with TRBD2. The V and J ends lost 5 bases and 3 bases, in that order; junction bases with no gene match: 10. Germline V gene data show CDR1 as SGHTA and CDR2 as FQGNSA. This CDR3 is built from 17 residues. The CDR3 coding sequence is TGTGCCAGCAGCGTATTGGGACTAGCCTTTGACACCGGGGAGCTGTTTTTT. Protein sequence: CASSVLGLAFDTGELFF.

This chain uses TRBV3-1 (or the pseudogene TRBV3-2) with TRBJ2-1; 10 nucleotides agree with TRBD2. V was clipped by 1 base and J by 13 bases; unmatched bases: 16. CDR1 is LGHDT and CDR2 is YNNKEL in the germline V gene (reference sequence). The length of the CDR3 is 17 residues. The CDR3 is CASSQVRSGRALRTQFF. CDR3 bases: TGTGCCAGCAGCCAAGTCCGCAGCGGGAGGGCATTAAGGACCCAGTTCTTC.

This sequence joins TRBV30 and TRBJ2-3; no definite D call. The CDR3 spans 13 residues. The V gene's germline CDR1 is GTSNPN and CDR2 SVGIG (reference sequence). Deletions cut 0 bases from V and 0 bases from J, with 4 bases between. The CDR3 loop reads CAWSVTSTDTQYF. As DNA, the CDR3 is TGTGCCTGGAGTGTTACTAGCACAGATACGCAGTATTTT.

The chain couples TRBV5-4 to TRBJ2-7, with D possibly TRBD2 on 5 matching bases. Germline CDR1 reads SGHNT; CDR2 reads YYREEE (reference sequence). The CDR3 extends over 12 amino acids. V was clipped by 4 bases and J by 6 bases, with 11 bases between them. The CDR3 sequence is CASSDGLGEQYF. The CDR3 nucleotides are TGTGCCAGCAGCGATGGACTCGGCGAGCAGTACTTC.

The genes are TRBV5-6 and TRBJ2-7; TRBD1 might be the D (6 bases). The V and J ends lost 3 bases and 0 bases respectively, with 13 bases between them. CDR1 SGHDT and CDR2 YYEEEE come from the germline V gene. The CDR3 spans 15 residues. The CDR3 is CASSSRTVLSYEQYF. The CDR3 nucleotides read TGTGCCAGCAGCTCCCGGACAGTTCTCTCCTACGAGCAGTACTTC.

The sample holds a few counts of this clone. CDR3 DNA: TGTGCCAGCAGTGTAAGACTAGCGGGGCCCCTCCACTACGAGCAGTACTTC. Translation gives CASSVRLAGPLHYEQYF. The chain uses TRBV27 and TRBJ2-7, with 11 bases matching TRBD2. This CDR3 has 17 residues. Germline lookup yields CDR1 MNHEY and CDR2 SMNVEV (reference sequence). V lost 5 bases and J lost 3; bases outside the gene matches: 12.

The CDR3: CASSIGTSGSETQYF. For the CDR3, the DNA is TGTGCCAGTAGTATAGGGACTAGCGGGAGTGAGACCCAGTACTTC. V gene TRBV19 combines with J gene TRBJ2-5, with TRBD2 identical over 13 bases. With 1 base clipped from V and 5 bases from J, the junction kept 1 base outside the gene matches. Per the germline V gene, CDR1 is LNHDA and CDR2 is SQIVND (reference sequence). CDR3 length: 15 amino acids. Combining the CDR3 with reference TRBV19 and TRBJ2-5 gives the whole variable domain DGGITQSPKYLFRKEGQNVTLSCEQNLNHDAMYWYRQDPGQGLRLIYYSQIVNDFQKGDIAEGYSVSREKKESFPLTVTSAQKNPTAFYLCASSIGTSGSETQYFGPGTRLLVL.

This clone was observed once. The chain employs TRBV2 and TRBJ1-1; TRBD1 is a possible D gene (6 bases). Germline assignment: CDR1 SNHLY and CDR2 FYNNEI. The CDR3 has 16 residues. V was trimmed by 5 bases and J by 0 bases, leaving 16 bases between them. The CDR3 region has the DNA TGTGCCAGCAGTTCTCCAGGGGCGGGCATGAACACTGAAGCTTTCTTT. This translates into CASSSPGAGMNTEAFF.

The V gene is TRBV7-3, the J gene TRBJ2-3, with TRBD2 as a possible D gene (5 bases). There are 14 residues in the CDR3. V was cut by 5 bases and J by 6 bases, with 15 bases left in between. From germline, CDR1 is SGHTA and CDR2 FQGTGA. The CDR3 sequence: CASSPGMSPDTQYF. DNA for the CDR3: TGTGCCAGCAGCCCCGGGATGAGCCCGGATACGCAGTATTTT. The entire variable domain, with the rest obtained from reference TRBV7-3 and TRBJ2-3, is as follows: GAGVSQTPSNKVTEKGKYVELRCDPISGHTALYWYRQSLGQGPEFLIYFQGTGAADDSGLPNDRFFAVRPEGSVSTLKIQRTERGDSAVYLCASSPGMSPDTQYFGPGTRLTVL.

This clone has ten or more counts. The V call is TRBV6-2 or TRBV6-3, the J call TRBJ2-7; the match to TRBD2 covers 10 bases. The CDR3 sequence is 15 residues long. The J segment lost 2 bases and the V segment lost 0 bases, leaving 1 base of the junction unmatched. In germline, CDR1 is MNHEY, CDR2 SVGEGT. The CDR3 DNA reads as TGTGCCAGCAGTTACTCTCTAGCGGGAGCCTACGAGCAGTACTTC. It codes for CASSYSLAGAYEQYF.

The chain joins TRBV27 to TRBJ2-2; D is ambiguous. CDR3 length equals 13 residues. Germline values: CDR1 MNHEY, CDR2 SMNVEV (reference sequence). Trimming stripped 0 bases from V and 5 bases from J, with 4 bases between. The CDR3 nucleotides are TGTGCCAGCAGTTTATCCCAAACCGGGGAGCTGTTTTTT. The encoded protein is CASSLSQTGELFF.